A selection of T cell receptor beta chains follows, all from one sample in a study of immune heterogeneity within non-small cell lung tumors. TCRdb independently ran MiXCR on the multiplex PCR reads; one entry per CDR3 protein. The sample lists 9,000 to 13,000 distinct CDR3 sequences, just under 30% seen once, with around a fifth in the top ten. The sequencing input was lung tumor tissue. Receptor source: a woman aged 45-60 years with non-small cell lung cancer. Both conserved end residues are part of each CDR3. The order of the fields is V gene, clone size, D gene, J gene, CDR3 protein, CDR3 DNA. The D gene is left open where the match is weak. Rows may omit the clone size; those that give it use once, few, many or a size class.

V gene: TRBV20-1; clone size: many; D gene: .; J gene: TRBJ1-2; CDR3 protein: CSAGDGNYGYTF; CDR3 DNA: TGCAGTGCTGGGGACGGTAACTATGGCTACACCTTC
V gene: TRBV6-1; clone size: many; D gene: .; J gene: TRBJ2-7; CDR3 protein: CASRTTVSSYEQYF; CDR3 DNA: TGTGCCAGCAGAACGACAGTGAGCTCCTACGAGCAGTACTTC
V gene: TRBV5-5; clone size: many; D gene: TRBD1; J gene: TRBJ1-3; CDR3 protein: CASSEDRSSGNTIYF; CDR3 DNA: TGTGCCAGCAGTGAGGACAGGAGCTCTGGAAACACCATATATTTT
V gene: TRBV14; clone size: .; D gene: TRBD2; J gene: TRBJ2-1; CDR3 protein: CASSLLAGGLNEQFF; CDR3 DNA: TGTGCCAGCAGCCTGCTAGCGGGAGGTCTGAATGAGCAGTTCTTC
V gene: TRBV12-3/TRBV12-4; clone size: few; D gene: TRBD2; J gene: TRBJ2-7; CDR3 protein: CASSLWLAVSYEQYF; CDR3 DNA: TGTGCCAGCAGTTTGTGGCTAGCGGTAAGCTACGAGCAGTACTTC
V gene: TRBV3-1; clone size: many; D gene: TRBD1; J gene: TRBJ1-1; CDR3 protein: CASSLQGDTEAFF; CDR3 DNA: TGTGCCAGCAGCCTTCAGGGGGACACTGAAGCTTTCTTT
V gene: TRBV12-3/TRBV12-4; clone size: many; D gene: .; J gene: TRBJ2-3; CDR3 protein: CASSFRRAQYF; CDR3 DNA: TGTGCCAGCAGTTTTCGGAGGGCGCAGTATTTT
V gene: TRBV3-1; clone size: many; D gene: TRBD2; J gene: TRBJ2-1; CDR3 protein: CASSQAGGGRDYNEQFF; CDR3 DNA: TGTGCCAGCAGCCAAGCCGGTGGCGGGAGGGACTACAATGAGCAGTTCTTC
V gene: TRBV27; clone size: medium-sized; D gene: .; J gene: TRBJ1-6; CDR3 protein: CASSFHRASPSPLHF; CDR3 DNA: TGTGCCAGCAGTTTTCACAGGGCTTCTCCTTCACCCCTCCACTTT
V gene: TRBV28; clone size: .; D gene: .; J gene: TRBJ2-1; CDR3 protein: CASNRDVEGEQFF; CDR3 DNA: TGTGCCAGCAACCGGGACGTAGAGGGTGAGCAGTTCTTC
V gene: TRBV7-2; clone size: .; D gene: TRBD2; J gene: TRBJ2-5; CDR3 protein: CASSRAGGSETQYF; CDR3 DNA: TGTGCCAGCAGCAGAGCGGGAGGGTCAGAGACCCAGTACTTC
V gene: TRBV6-6; clone size: .; D gene: .; J gene: TRBJ1-2; CDR3 protein: CASSYSWGANYGHTF; CDR3 DNA: TGTGCCAGTAGTTACTCGTGGGGAGCTAACTATGGCCACACCTTC
V gene: TRBV3-1; clone size: .; D gene: TRBD2; J gene: TRBJ2-3; CDR3 protein: CASSQLVAGGGTDTQYF; CDR3 DNA: TGTGCCAGCAGCCAATTGGTAGCGGGAGGAGGCACAGATACGCAGTATTTT
V gene: TRBV6-1; clone size: many; D gene: .; J gene: TRBJ2-5; CDR3 protein: CASSEGSSQETQYF; CDR3 DNA: TGTGCCAGCAGTGAAGGTAGCTCTCAAGAGACCCAGTACTTC